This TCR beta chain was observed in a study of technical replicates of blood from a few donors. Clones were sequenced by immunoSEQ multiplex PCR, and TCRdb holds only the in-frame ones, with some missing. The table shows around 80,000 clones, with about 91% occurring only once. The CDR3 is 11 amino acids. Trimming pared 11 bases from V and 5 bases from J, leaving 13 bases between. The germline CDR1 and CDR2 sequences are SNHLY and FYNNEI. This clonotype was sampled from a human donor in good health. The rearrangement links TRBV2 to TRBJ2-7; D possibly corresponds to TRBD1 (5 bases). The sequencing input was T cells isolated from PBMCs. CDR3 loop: CACSGFHEQYF. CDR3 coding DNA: TGTGCCTGCTCAGGGTTCCACGAGCAGTACTTC.